Each of the 32 T cell receptor beta chains below was sequenced from the same sample in a study of blood T cell repertoires in COVID-19 (dated by TCRdb to 2019 to 2021). Libraries were made using the immunoSEQ multiplex PCR assay. Drawn from immuneACCESS, this table holds only the in-frame rearrangements with V and J called that TCRdb kept. Clones are partly lost; checked studies trace under half to an unresolved V gene and leave the rest unexplained. This sample holds hundreds of thousands of clones; 80% to 90% were observed only once. The ten largest clones take up over 2% of the sample. Sequenced: PBMCs or T cells enriched from blood (not recorded which). The receptors here all came from a young woman who had recovered from COVID-19.

The rearrangement joins TRBV5-4 to TRBJ2-5; tentative D call: TRBD1 (6 bases). This CDR3 contains 14 residues. Trimming pared 3 bases from V and 1 base from J, leaving 10 bases between. CDR1 and CDR2 (germline): SGHNT, YYREEE (reference sequence). The CDR3 DNA reads TGTGCCAGCAGCTCGGGGACACTCCAAGAGACCCAGTACTTC. Amino acid sequence: CASSSGTLQETQYF.

The rearrangement links TRBV20-1 to TRBJ1-2; D gene uncertain. The germline V gene has CDR1 DFQATT and CDR2 SNEGSKA (reference sequence). Trimming stripped 7 bases from V and 6 bases from J, with 12 bases between. The CDR3 is 11 residues long. CDR3 nucleotide sequence: TGCAGTGAAGGGAGCGGGAATGGCTACACCTTC. Translated, it gives CSEGSGNGYTF.

The chain uses TRBV11-2 and TRBJ1-5; D unclear. The CDR3 sequence is 13 residues long. Germline V gene data show CDR1 as SGHAT and CDR2 as FQNNGV. With 1 base removed from V and 6 bases from J, the gap between germline ends came to 7 bases. The CDR3 spells CASSLGGAQPQHF. In DNA form, the CDR3 reads TGTGCCAGCAGCTTAGGGGGAGCTCAGCCCCAGCATTTT.

The chain joins TRBV7-2 to TRBJ2-2, with 9 bases matching TRBD2. Germline assignment: CDR1 SGHTA and CDR2 FQGNSA. V was clipped by 2 bases and J by 2 bases; unmatched bases: 6. This CDR3 comprises 17 residues. CDR3 protein: CASSLTASGVNTGELFF. CDR3 DNA sequence: TGTGCCAGCAGCTTAACCGCTAGCGGGGTAAACACCGGGGAGCTGTTTTTT. The full variable domain, with the rest looked up from reference TRBV7-2 and TRBJ2-2, is GAGVSQSPSNKVTEKGKDVELRCDPISGHTALYWYRQSLGQGLEFLIYFQGNSAPDKSGLPSDRFSAERTGGSVSTLTIQRTQQEDSAVYLCASSLTASGVNTGELFFGEGSRLTVL.

V is TRBV5-1 and J is TRBJ1-5; the match to TRBD1 covers 10 bases. This CDR3 comprises 16 residues. V lost 3 bases to trimming and J lost 2 bases; unmatched junction nucleotides: 5. Per the germline V gene, CDR1 is SGHRS and CDR2 is YFSETQ. In DNA, the CDR3 is TGCGCCAGCAGCTGGGGGGACAGGGGAGGCAATCAGCCCCAGCATTTT. It encodes CASSWGDRGGNQPQHF.

V is TRBV29-1 and J is TRBJ1-5; D gene ambiguous. Germline CDR1 and CDR2: SQVTM and ANQGSEA. Trimming shortened V by 5 bases and J by 0 bases, and 8 bases separated the two germline ends. The CDR3 sequence is 13 residues long. The CDR3 DNA reads as TGCAGCGTTCGAGTAAATAGCAATCAGCCCCAGCATTTT. Amino acid sequence: CSVRVNSNQPQHF.

The CDR3 loop is CASRPRTGPENGYTF. Written as DNA, the CDR3 is TGCGCCAGCAGGCCCAGGACAGGCCCAGAGAATGGCTACACCTTC. The chain uses TRBV5-1 and TRBJ1-2; 7 bases are a match to TRBD1. Germline V lookup: CDR1 SGHRS, CDR2 YFSETQ. CDR3 length: 15 residues. V shed 5 bases, J shed 6 bases, and the junction held 13 bases outside the gene matches.

This clone was found a few times. This chain links TRBV5-5 with TRBJ1-1; D is ambiguous. Germline lookup yields CDR1 SGHKS and CDR2 YYEKEE (reference sequence). CDR3 size: 14 residues. V dropped 0 bases and J dropped 0 bases, with 6 bases sitting between them. CDR3 loop: CASSLELMNTEAFF. The DNA for the CDR3 is TGTGCCAGCAGCTTGGAACTCATGAACACTGAAGCTTTCTTT.

The chain has TRBV4-1 and TRBJ2-7, with D possibly being TRBD2 (6 bases). This CDR3 is built from 13 residues. V lost 1 base to trimming and J lost 2 bases, with 6 bases between them. Germline-derived CDR1 and CDR2 are MGHRA and YSYEKL. In DNA form, the CDR3 reads TGCGCCAGCAGCCAAGGACTAGCCTACGAGCAGTACTTC. Encoded protein: CASSQGLAYEQYF.

The chain combines TRBV6-5 with TRBJ1-1; unclear D gene. The CDR3 runs to 14 residues. Germline CDR1 reads MNHEY; CDR2 reads SVGAGI. V was shortened by 0 bases and J by 5 bases, with 10 bases between the two germline ends. The chain's CDR3 is CASSYSAGVTEAFF. For the CDR3, the DNA is TGTGCCAGCAGTTACTCAGCGGGAGTGACTGAAGCTTTCTTT.

The genes are TRBV11-2 and TRBJ1-2; possibly TRBD1 for D (5 bases). The CDR3 spans 14 residues. V lost 1 base and J 2 bases, leaving 8 bases between the germline ends. Germline assignment: CDR1 SGHAT and CDR2 FQNNGV. The CDR3 loop reads CASSLVQGNYGYTF. CDR3 nucleotide sequence: TGTGCCAGCAGCTTAGTCCAGGGAAACTATGGCTACACCTTC.

DNA of the CDR3: TGTGCCAGCAGCCCCCGATCAGCTAACTATGGCTACACCTTC. Translated, it gives CASSPRSANYGYTF. The chain recombines TRBV5-4 with TRBJ1-2; D is ambiguous. The CDR3 totals 14 residues. Trimming pared 4 bases from V and 0 bases from J, leaving 10 bases between. CDR1 and CDR2 from the germline V gene are SGHNT and YYREEE (reference sequence).

The rearrangement joins TRBV10-2 to TRBJ2-3, with TRBD2 matching over 10 bases. Germline V gene sequence: CDR1 WSHSY, CDR2 SAAADI. The CDR3 covers 14 residues. Unmatched junction bases numbered 7, after V lost 7 bases and J lost 6 bases. As DNA, the CDR3 is TGCGCCAGCAACGAGCGGGGGGGCCTGGATACGCAGTATTTT. Its translation: CASNERGGLDTQYF.

This rearrangement joins TRBV5-1 to TRBJ1-4; 7 nucleotides agree with TRBD1. Germline lookup yields CDR1 SGHRS and CDR2 YFSETQ. The junction had 5 bases not matched to a gene; V was cut back by 4 bases and J by 2 bases. The CDR3 spans 15 residues. CDR3 nucleotide sequence: TGCGCCAGCAGCGCTCAGGGGGTGACTAATGAAAAACTGTTTTTT. Translating gives CASSAQGVTNEKLFF. Full variable domain (outside the CDR3, taken from reference TRBV5-1 and TRBJ1-4): KAGVTQTPRYLIKTRGQQVTLSCSPISGHRSVSWYQQTPGQGLQFLFEYFSETQRNKGNFPGRFSGRQFSNSRSEMNVSTLELGDSALYLCASSAQGVTNEKLFFGSGTQLSVL.

This chain links TRBV29-1 with TRBJ2-7; D remains ambiguous. The CDR3 sequence is 13 residues long. Germline V lookup: CDR1 SQVTM, CDR2 ANQGSEA. Trimming took 4 bases from V and 3 from J, leaving 13 bases between them. CDR3 sequence: CSVVGDSFYEQYF. DNA of the CDR3: TGCAGCGTTGTAGGAGACTCCTTCTACGAGCAGTACTTC.

This clone turned up a few times. The V and J genes are TRBV7-9 and TRBJ2-7; 9 bases match TRBD1. Germline CDR1 and CDR2: SEHNR and FQNEAQ (reference sequence). The CDR3 has 14 residues. Trimming cost V 5 bases and J 7 bases; bases outside gene matches: 9. CDR3 coding DNA: TGTGCCAGCAGCCCGGGACAGGGAGGTTGGGAGCAGTACTTC. Residues: CASSPGQGGWEQYF.

This clone was seen more than once but under ten times. The chain is built from TRBV18 and TRBJ1-2, with 9 bases matching TRBD1. This CDR3 spans 15 amino acids. Germline CDR1 is KGHSH and CDR2 is LQKENI. J was trimmed by 8 bases and V by 3 bases; bases with no gene match: 10. The chain's CDR3 is CASSPPTDRGWGYTF. DNA for the CDR3: TGTGCCAGCTCACCCCCCACCGACAGGGGGTGGGGCTACACCTTC.

The J gene is TRBJ1-5, the V gene TRBV20-1, with D unclear. This CDR3 comprises 10 residues. Trimming cost V 6 bases and J 7 bases, with 7 bases left between them. Germline V lookup: CDR1 DFQATT, CDR2 SNEGSKA (reference sequence). CDR3 sequence (DNA): TGCAGTGCCCTTATCCAGCCCCAGCATTTT. Protein product: CSALIQPQHF.

The chain is built from TRBV30 and TRBJ1-5; 9 bases agree with TRBD1. The V gene's germline CDR1 is GTSNPN and CDR2 SVGIG (reference sequence). The CDR3 spans 12 residues. J lost 7 bases, V lost 5 bases, and 3 bases had no gene match. In DNA, the CDR3 is TGTGCCTGGGACAGGGGGGACCAGCCCCAGCATTTT. Translated: CAWDRGDQPQHF.

CDR3 sequence reads: CASSLVPAGWSTDTQYF. CDR3 nucleotides: TGTGCCAGCAGCTTAGTTCCGGCGGGGTGGAGCACAGATACGCAGTATTTT. V is TRBV11-2 and J is TRBJ2-3; maybe TRBD2 (6 bases). This CDR3 region has 17 residues. V lost 1 base and J lost 0, with 14 bases in between. Germline V gives CDR1 SGHAT, CDR2 FQNNGV.

The chain uses TRBV25-1 and TRBJ2-7, with D possibly TRBD1 on 5 matching bases. Between the trimmed V and J ends, which lost 0 bases and 3 bases, there was a span of 18 bases. This CDR3 has 17 residues. Germline CDR1 and CDR2: MGHDK and SYGVNS. CDR3 residues: CASSEYFETAKNYEQYF. Here the CDR3 DNA reads TGTGCCAGCAGTGAATATTTTGAGACAGCGAAGAACTACGAGCAGTACTTC.

The CDR3 sequence: CASSLSGTGVFRNQPQHF. CDR3 nucleotides: TGTGCCAGCAGTTTATCCGGGACAGGGGTGTTTCGTAATCAGCCCCAGCATTTT. The chain joins TRBV27 to TRBJ1-5, with 10 bases identical to TRBD1. V lost 0 bases to trimming and J lost 4 bases; unmatched junction nucleotides: 9. There are 18 residues in the CDR3. CDR1 is MNHEY, CDR2 SMNVEV, per germline (reference sequence).

The CDR3 bases are TGTGCCAGCAGTCCGCGACGGACAGGGGGATTGATGGGTGGCTACACCTTC. Translated, it gives CASSPRRTGGLMGGYTF. The gene calls are TRBV27 and TRBJ1-2, with 10 bases lining up with TRBD1. Germline CDR1 and CDR2: MNHEY and SMNVEV (reference sequence). V lost 5 bases, J lost 7 bases, and 16 bases stayed unmatched. The CDR3 is 17 residues long.

J is TRBJ2-5 and V is TRBV7-9, with a possible D match to TRBD2 (5 bases). This CDR3 spans 14 amino acids. Looked up from germline, CDR1 is SEHNR and CDR2 is FQNEAQ (reference sequence). With 1 base removed from V and 7 bases from J, the gap between germline ends came to 13 bases. CDR3 sequence reads: CASSLGSTIGTQYF. The CDR3 DNA reads TGTGCCAGCAGCTTAGGCTCGACTATAGGGACCCAGTACTTC.

Of note for this clone: Germline and junction disagree at one end, which may indicate a read error. V and J are TRBV7-7 and TRBJ2-3, with a possible D match to TRBD1 (5 bases). The CDR3 is 14 residues long. Germline lookup yields CDR1 SSHAT and CDR2 FNYEAQ (reference sequence). In DNA, the CDR3 is TGTGCTAGCAGCTTGGGTCAGGGCTCAGATACGCAGTATTTT. Translated, it gives CASSLGQGSDTQYF.

The V gene is TRBV11-2, the J gene TRBJ1-1; 10 positions agree with TRBD1. Germline trimming cut 8 bases from V and 4 bases from J; bases unmatched to any gene: 4. Germline CDR1 reads SGHAT; CDR2 reads FQNNGV. The CDR3 loop spans 13 amino acids. The CDR3 loop reads CASGDRGTTEAFF. The CDR3 nucleotides are TGTGCCAGCGGGGACAGGGGTACCACTGAAGCTTTCTTT.

CDR3 DNA: TGTGCCAGCAGCCCTCCCGGAGGGTGGAACACTGAAGCTTTCTTT. It yields the protein CASSPPGGWNTEAFF. The V call is TRBV5-8, the J call TRBJ1-1; D remains ambiguous. The CDR3 loop spans 15 amino acids. Trimming took off 4 bases at V and 1 base at J, with 14 bases between the two ends. The germline gives CDR1 SGHTS, CDR2 YDEGEE.

The chain employs TRBV4-2 and TRBJ1-2; possible D gene TRBD1, 6 bases. V was trimmed by 0 bases and J by 4 bases, leaving 9 bases between them. Germline V CDR1 and CDR2: LGHNA, YNFKEQ. The CDR3 is made up of 14 amino acids. The CDR3 protein is CASSQEAGVYGYTF. The CDR3 bases are TGTGCCAGCAGCCAAGAAGCAGGGGTCTATGGCTACACCTTC.

The chain combines TRBV30 with TRBJ2-3; D might be TRBD1 (6 bases). The V end was cut by 5 bases, the J end by 3 bases, with 9 bases between. The CDR3 runs 12 residues. Germline V gene lookup returns CDR1 GTSNPN and CDR2 SVGIG (reference sequence). The CDR3 sequence is CAWGTGTDTQYF. The CDR3 coding sequence is TGTGCCTGGGGAACAGGGACAGATACGCAGTATTTT.

CDR3 region: CASSQAWTAMNTEAFF. The CDR3 DNA sequence: TGCGCCAGCAGCCAAGCTTGGACAGCCATGAACACTGAAGCTTTCTTT. V gene TRBV4-1 combines with J gene TRBJ1-1; D perhaps matches TRBD1 (6 bases). The CDR3 has 16 residues. Trimming took off 1 base at V and 0 bases at J, with 12 bases between the two ends. Germline values: CDR1 MGHRA, CDR2 YSYEKL.

The chain employs TRBV5-3 and TRBJ2-7, with 8 bases fitting TRBD1. TRBV5-3 is classed as an ORF, of uncertain function. There are 17 residues in the CDR3. J gave up 0 bases and V 0 bases, and 8 bases lay outside the gene matches. This CDR3 reads CARSLGMGQVSSYEQYF. CDR3 bases: TGTGCCAGAAGCTTGGGAATGGGACAGGTGAGCTCCTACGAGCAGTACTTC.

The chain links TRBV6-2 or TRBV6-3 to TRBJ2-7, with TRBD1 identical over 7 bases. V lost 5 bases and J lost 3; bases outside the gene matches: 10. Germline CDR1 reads MNHEY; CDR2 reads SVGEGT. CDR3 length: 15 residues. The CDR3 coding sequence is TGTGCCAGCAGTAACCCTGACAGGGTAGGCTACGAGCAGTACTTC. Translated: CASSNPDRVGYEQYF.